One and the same sample provided the 7 T cell receptor beta chains below, sequenced in a study of shared clonotypes between healthy human individuals. The method was immunoSEQ multiplex PCR; TCRdb's version includes in-frame clones alone and lacks a portion of them. The sample has about 2.2 million clones, 80% to 95% seen once. Naive CD8 isolation took CD45RO-negative cells positively selected for CCR7 and excluded terminally differentiated effector memory CD45RA+ cells. What was sequenced was naive CD8+ T cells from PBMCs. The receptors derive from a man between 18 and 29 years old in good health. Some clones in this sample may be carry-over from other donors' samples.

CDR3 protein: CASTPGNTEAFF. DNA of the CDR3: TGTGCCAGCACCCCTGGGAACACTGAAGCTTTCTTT. V usage is TRBV28 and J usage is TRBJ1-1; D unclear. This CDR3 has 12 residues. CDR1 and CDR2 (germline): MDHEN, SYDVKM. The V and J ends lost 7 bases and 1 base respectively, with 7 bases between them.

The chain joins TRBV7-9 to TRBJ2-3; D is unresolved. The CDR3 totals 15 residues. Looked up from germline, CDR1 is SEHNR and CDR2 is FQNEAQ (reference sequence). Trimming left V 6 bases short and J 1 base short, with 14 bases between. CDR3 sequence (DNA): TGTGCCAGCAGGGTGGAAACGGGTGGCACAGATACGCAGTATTTT. It is translated as CASRVETGGTDTQYF.

V usage is TRBV9 and J usage is TRBJ1-5; D is undetermined. Trimming took off 0 bases at V and 6 bases at J, with 7 bases between the two ends. Germline V gives CDR1 SGDLS, CDR2 YYNGEE. This CDR3 spans 13 amino acids. The CDR3 bases are TGTGCCAGCAGCGTAGAGTCGGGTCAGCCCCAGCATTTT. Translated, it gives CASSVESGQPQHF.

The chain recombines TRBV4-2 with TRBJ2-7; 11 bases match TRBD2. Germline V gives CDR1 LGHNA, CDR2 YNFKEQ. Unmatched junction bases numbered 4, after V lost 3 bases and J lost 6 bases. The CDR3 sequence is 14 residues long. The CDR3 loop is CASSHSGRASEQYF. The CDR3 nucleotides are TGTGCCAGCAGCCATAGCGGGAGGGCTAGCGAGCAGTACTTC.

V is TRBV9 and J is TRBJ2-5, with 8 bases identical to TRBD1. Germline CDR1 is SGDLS and CDR2 is YYNGEE. This CDR3 is built from 18 residues. Losses at the gene ends were 0 bases for V and 5 bases for J; bases not matched to a gene: 15. In DNA, the CDR3 is TGTGCCAGCAGCGTAGATGACAGGGGTGGCGAGCGCGATGAGACCCAGTACTTC. Translation: CASSVDDRGGERDETQYF.

The chain has TRBV4-1 and TRBJ2-3; 14 positions match TRBD2. Trimming took 4 bases from V and 8 from J; bases not matched to a gene: 2. The CDR3 is 14 amino acids. In germline, CDR1 is MGHRA, CDR2 YSYEKL. This chain's CDR3 is CASSPGTSGSTQYF. DNA of the CDR3: TGCGCCAGCAGCCCAGGGACTAGCGGGAGTACGCAGTATTTT.

This chain links TRBV7-2 with TRBJ2-2; 7 bases align to TRBD2. The CDR3 length is 18 residues. V trimming: 5 bases; J trimming: 7 bases; junction bases outside the gene matches: 19. Germline V gene sequence: CDR1 SGHTA, CDR2 FQGNSA. The CDR3 region is CASSQVRDYRATGGELFF. CDR3 nucleotides: TGTGCCAGCAGCCAAGTCAGGGACTACCGGGCCACTGGCGGGGAGCTGTTTTTT.